The 30 T cell receptor beta chains presented below share a single source sample, sequenced in a study of T cell responses to AZD1222 COVID-19 vaccine. Here immunoSEQ multiplex PCR was the method, and the copy in TCRdb shows in-frame clones only, minus some. Of 150,000 to 200,000 clones in the sample, around 87% were seen once. The source was peripheral blood, collected on day 0 of MenACWY control vaccination. The origin of the receptors is an adult in good health.

This clone has just one count. The chain uses TRBV2 and TRBJ2-5; 8 nucleotides agree with TRBD2. Trimming removed 4 bases from V and 0 bases from J; junction bases left unmatched: 10. The germline CDR1 and CDR2 sequences are SNHLY and FYNNEI. This CDR3 has 17 amino acids. The DNA of the CDR3 is TGTGCCAGCAGTGCCAATACGGGACTAGGGTACCAAGAGACCCAGTACTTC. Amino acid sequence: CASSANTGLGYQETQYF.

The chain couples TRBV3-1 (or the pseudogene TRBV3-2) to TRBJ1-5; D perhaps matches TRBD1 (5 bases). Trimming pared 0 bases from V and 4 bases from J, leaving 19 bases between. In germline, CDR1 is LGHDT, CDR2 YNNKEL (reference sequence). CDR3 length equals 18 residues. CDR3 sequence (DNA): TGTGCCAGCAGCCAAGAGAGTCCGGGGACTAGGGCTAATCAGCCCCAGCATTTT. It yields the protein CASSQESPGTRANQPQHF.

A note on this clone: At one end, the junction sequence differs from germline, possibly due to a read error. The chain uses TRBV7-9 and TRBJ1-3; D may be TRBD1 (5 bases). CDR1 is SEHNR, CDR2 FQNEAQ, per germline (reference sequence). This CDR3 is 10 amino acids long. CDR3 DNA: TGTGCCAGCAGCTCAGCAGGGTTAAATTTT. It translates to CASSSAGLNF.

A single count supports this clone. At one end, the junction sequence differs from germline, possibly due to a read error. The V call is TRBV7-7, the J call TRBJ2-1; no firm D call. This CDR3 spans 14 amino acids. CDR1 is SSHAT, CDR2 FNYEAQ, per germline (reference sequence). The chain's CDR3 is CASSKDPSEGEQFF. CDR3 nucleotides: TGTGCTAGCAGCAAAGACCCGAGCGAAGGTGAGCAGTTCTTC.

CDR3 DNA: TGTGCCAGCACCTACGGGACCGGGGAGCTGTTTTTT. It yields the protein CASTYGTGELFF. The chain employs TRBV7-9 and TRBJ2-2; no clear D gene. The V gene's germline CDR1 is SEHNR and CDR2 FQNEAQ (reference sequence). The V gene lost 7 bases and the J gene lost 5 bases, with 8 bases spanning the gap. This CDR3 contains 12 residues.

The V gene is TRBV24-1, the J gene TRBJ2-2; 14 bases are shared with TRBD2. The CDR3 runs to 18 residues. The germline V gene encodes CDR1 KGHDR and CDR2 SFDVKD. V lost 3 bases to trimming and J lost 1 base; unmatched junction nucleotides: 3. CDR3 protein: CATSDPGLAGENTGELFF. The CDR3 DNA follows: TGTGCCACCAGTGATCCGGGACTAGCGGGGGAGAACACCGGGGAGCTGTTTTTT.

The genes are TRBV2 and TRBJ2-1, with 11 bases that match TRBD2. Germline V CDR1 and CDR2: SNHLY, FYNNEI. Trimming removed 8 bases from V and 8 bases from J; junction bases left unmatched: 8. The CDR3 has 14 residues. The CDR3 region is CASSGLAASHEQFF. As DNA, the CDR3 is TGTGCCAGCTCGGGACTAGCGGCCTCGCATGAGCAGTTCTTC.

This clone was recorded once. The V gene is TRBV19, the J gene TRBJ2-1; D unclear. Germline V gene sequence: CDR1 LNHDA, CDR2 SQIVND (reference sequence). There are 12 residues in the CDR3. The ends were cut back, 6 bases at V and 4 bases at J, with 7 bases in the middle. The CDR3: CASSWLYNEQFF. In DNA, the CDR3 is TGTGCCAGTAGCTGGCTATACAATGAGCAGTTCTTC.

This clone was picked up one time. The chain uses TRBV9 and TRBJ2-7; 10 bases agree with TRBD1. The CDR3 spans 15 residues. V was clipped by 3 bases and J by 8 bases; unmatched bases: 11. The germline gives CDR1 SGDLS, CDR2 YYNGEE. CDR3: CASSADPGQGSQQYF. In nucleotides, the CDR3 is TGTGCCAGCAGCGCCGACCCGGGACAGGGGTCCCAGCAGTACTTC.

The chain carries TRBV3-1 (or the pseudogene TRBV3-2) and TRBJ1-1, with 8 bases matching TRBD1. Germline CDR1 reads LGHDT; CDR2 reads YNNKEL (reference sequence). The CDR3 is 15 residues long. V trimming: 1 base; J trimming: 2 bases; junction bases outside the gene matches: 3. DNA of the CDR3: TGTGCCAGCAGCCAAGGACAGGGGACTAACACTGAAGCTTTCTTT. It translates to CASSQGQGTNTEAFF.

The chain employs TRBV24-1 and TRBJ2-1, with a possible D match to TRBD1 (6 bases). The CDR3 length is 14 residues. The V end was cut by 4 bases, the J end by 4 bases, with 10 bases between. Germline CDR1 KGHDR, CDR2 SFDVKD. The CDR3 region has the DNA TGTGCCACCAGTGACGGGACACAGTACAATGAGCAGTTCTTC. Translating gives CATSDGTQYNEQFF.

This rearrangement joins TRBV4-3 to TRBJ2-3; 12 bases match TRBD1. Per the germline V gene, CDR1 is LGHNA and CDR2 is YSLEER. V was pared by 6 bases and J by 2 bases, with 3 bases of the junction left unmatched. The CDR3 is 15 amino acids. CDR3 sequence (DNA): TGCGCCAGCAGAAAGGGACAGGGGGCCACAGATACGCAGTATTTT. This gives the protein CASRKGQGATDTQYF.

The chain links TRBV10-3 to TRBJ2-1; weak D call: TRBD2 (6 bases). CDR3 length: 14 residues. Germline-derived CDR1 and CDR2 are ENHRY and SYGVKD. The V end was cut by 3 bases, the J end by 9 bases, with 15 bases between. The CDR3 nucleotides read TGTGCCATCAGTGAAGGAGGGGTGAGGGGTGAGCAGTTCTTC. This sequence encodes CAISEGGVRGEQFF.

The genes are TRBV5-8 and TRBJ1-4; no definite D call. Germline V CDR1 and CDR2: SGHTS, YDEGEE. This CDR3 is built from 15 residues. With 0 bases removed from V and 0 bases from J, the gap between germline ends came to 6 bases. CDR3 amino acids: CASSLGRATNEKLFF. DNA of the CDR3: TGTGCCAGCAGCTTGGGGAGAGCAACTAATGAAAAACTGTTTTTT.

This chain joins TRBV2 and TRBJ1-1; unclear D gene. CDR3 size: 13 residues. The germline V gene encodes CDR1 SNHLY and CDR2 FYNNEI. V lost 1 base to trimming and J lost 1 base, with 4 bases between them. CDR3 residues: CASSEDRNTEAFF. CDR3 DNA: TGTGCCAGCAGTGAAGACCGGAACACTGAAGCTTTCTTT.

CDR3 residues: CASNAGQLNYGYTF. CDR3 DNA sequence: TGTGCCAGCAACGCGGGACAGCTAAACTATGGCTACACCTTC. V and J are TRBV28 and TRBJ1-2; 7 bases are a match to TRBD1. CDR3 length: 14 residues. The germline V gene encodes CDR1 MDHEN and CDR2 SYDVKM. V trimming: 7 bases; J trimming: 2 bases; junction bases outside the gene matches: 7.

The chain couples TRBV28 to TRBJ2-2; a weak D match, TRBD1 (6 bases). There are 18 residues in the CDR3. Germline V gene lookup returns CDR1 MDHEN and CDR2 SYDVKM. Trimming removed 5 bases at V and 3 bases at J, with 22 bases between. The CDR3 nucleotides are TGTGCCAGCAGTACGGGTTTGACAGGCGACTATTACACCGGGGAGCTGTTTTTT. It yields the protein CASSTGLTGDYYTGELFF.

This chain connects TRBV4-3 to TRBJ1-3; TRBD1 might be the D (6 bases). The CDR3 has 15 amino acids. V was clipped by 3 bases and J by 0 bases, with 9 bases between them. Germline values: CDR1 LGHNA, CDR2 YSLEER. The CDR3 DNA sequence: TGCGCCAGCAGCCAGGACAGCGGCTCTGGAAACACCATATATTTT. Its translation is CASSQDSGSGNTIYF.

This clone was picked up a small number of times. This chain connects TRBV18 to TRBJ1-2; D is undetermined. The V gene lost 0 bases and the J gene lost 4 bases, with 12 bases spanning the gap. CDR3 length: 15 amino acids. Germline CDR1 and CDR2: KGHSH and LQKENI. CDR3 loop: CASSPPPGEVYGYTF. In nucleotides, the CDR3 is TGTGCCAGCTCACCACCGCCCGGAGAAGTCTATGGCTACACCTTC.

In DNA, the CDR3 is TGTGCCAGCAGCGTAGGCAGGGGGAACACTGAAGCTTTCTTT. Its translation is CASSVGRGNTEAFF. The chain is built from TRBV9 and TRBJ1-1; weak D call: TRBD1 (6 bases). The CDR3 covers 14 residues. Trimming cost V 0 bases and J 1 base, with 7 bases left between them. Per germline, CDR1 SGDLS and CDR2 YYNGEE.

This rearrangement joins TRBV5-4 to TRBJ1-5; maybe TRBD1 (5 bases). The V gene's germline CDR1 is SGHNT and CDR2 YYREEE (reference sequence). This CDR3 is 15 amino acids long. Trimming removed 0 bases at V and 1 base at J, with 8 bases between. Written as DNA, the CDR3 is TGTGCCAGCAGCTTGGGGGGGATGAGCAATCAGCCCCAGCATTTT. Translated: CASSLGGMSNQPQHF.

The rearrangement joins TRBV5-1 to TRBJ2-2, with 7 bases aligning to TRBD2. This CDR3 is built from 14 residues. Germline CDR1 SGHRS, CDR2 YFSETQ. V shed 4 bases, J shed 6 bases, and the junction held 6 bases outside the gene matches. CDR3 nucleotides: TGCGCCAGCAGCCCTCCCACTAGCGCCGGGGAGCTGTTTTTT. It codes for CASSPPTSAGELFF.

The V and J genes are TRBV3-1 (or the pseudogene TRBV3-2) and TRBJ2-7; TRBD1 might be the D (5 bases). Germline CDR1 reads LGHDT; CDR2 reads YNNKEL (reference sequence). This CDR3 spans 14 amino acids. Trimming shortened V by 1 base and J by 4 bases, and 11 bases separated the two germline ends. The CDR3 is CASSQGLQGYEQYF. CDR3 nucleotides: TGTGCCAGCAGCCAAGGTTTGCAGGGTTACGAGCAGTACTTC.

This chain connects TRBV7-9 to TRBJ2-7; 10 bases map to TRBD2. This CDR3 comprises 17 residues. CDR1 and CDR2 (germline): SEHNR, FQNEAQ (reference sequence). Unmatched junction bases numbered 13, after V lost 5 bases and J lost 3 bases. The CDR3 loop reads CASSPYHRSGRDYEQYF. The CDR3 region has the DNA TGTGCCAGCAGCCCATATCATCGCAGCGGGAGGGACTACGAGCAGTACTTC.

The chain joins TRBV28 to TRBJ1-1, with TRBD1 identical over 7 bases. V lost 6 bases to trimming and J lost 6 bases; unmatched junction nucleotides: 10. This CDR3 has 14 residues. In germline, CDR1 is MDHEN, CDR2 SYDVKM. Here the CDR3 DNA reads TGTGCCAGCAGCTCTCGACAGGGCAAGGCTGAAGCTTTCTTT. Its translation is CASSSRQGKAEAFF.

This clone was seen a few times. The chain combines TRBV4-2 with TRBJ1-1; 9 nucleotides align to TRBD1. This CDR3 has 15 amino acids. V shed 3 bases and J 0 bases; nucleotides not matched to a gene: 2. Germline V gives CDR1 LGHNA, CDR2 YNFKEQ. The CDR3 spells CASSQGTGMNTEAFF. The CDR3 nucleotides are TGTGCCAGCAGCCAGGGGACAGGGATGAACACTGAAGCTTTCTTT.

The J gene is TRBJ2-2, the V gene TRBV19, with a possible D match to TRBD1 (6 bases). Germline CDR1 reads LNHDA; CDR2 reads SQIVND (reference sequence). V was pared by 1 base and J by 0 bases, with 24 bases between. The CDR3 totals 21 residues. This chain's CDR3 is CASSIVVERTDIPANTGELFF. For the CDR3, the DNA is TGTGCCAGTAGTATAGTAGTGGAGCGGACAGATATACCTGCGAACACCGGGGAGCTGTTTTTT.

This rearrangement joins TRBV3-1 (or the pseudogene TRBV3-2) to TRBJ1-2; no clear D gene. Between the trimmed V and J ends, which lost 1 base and 7 bases, there was a span of 7 bases. The CDR3 has 12 amino acids. Germline V lookup: CDR1 LGHDT, CDR2 YNNKEL (reference sequence). Here the CDR3 DNA reads TGTGCCAGCAGCCAAGGGGATGCTGGCTACACCTTC. Translation gives CASSQGDAGYTF.

The chain joins TRBV5-1 to TRBJ2-3; D not certain. Trimming stripped 1 base from V and 3 bases from J, with 12 bases between. In germline, CDR1 is SGHRS, CDR2 YFSETQ. This CDR3 has 15 amino acids. The DNA for the CDR3 is TGCGCCAGCAGCTTGCGTCAGGTCGTGACAGATACGCAGTATTTT. This encodes CASSLRQVVTDTQYF.

J is TRBJ2-5 and V is TRBV5-5; D unclear. V lost 0 bases, J lost 0 bases, and 3 bases lay in between. This CDR3 contains 13 residues. Germline V gene sequence: CDR1 SGHKS, CDR2 YYEKEE (reference sequence). CDR3 bases: TGTGCCAGCAGCTTGGGATACCAAGAGACCCAGTACTTC. It encodes CASSLGYQETQYF. The full variable domain, in which reference TRBV5-5 and TRBJ2-5 provide the parts outside the CDR3, is DAGVTQSPTHLIKTRGQQVTLRCSPISGHKSVSWYQQVLGQGPQFIFQYYEKEERGRGNFPDRFSARQFPNYSSELNVNALLLGDSALYLCASSLGYQETQYFGPGTRLLVL.